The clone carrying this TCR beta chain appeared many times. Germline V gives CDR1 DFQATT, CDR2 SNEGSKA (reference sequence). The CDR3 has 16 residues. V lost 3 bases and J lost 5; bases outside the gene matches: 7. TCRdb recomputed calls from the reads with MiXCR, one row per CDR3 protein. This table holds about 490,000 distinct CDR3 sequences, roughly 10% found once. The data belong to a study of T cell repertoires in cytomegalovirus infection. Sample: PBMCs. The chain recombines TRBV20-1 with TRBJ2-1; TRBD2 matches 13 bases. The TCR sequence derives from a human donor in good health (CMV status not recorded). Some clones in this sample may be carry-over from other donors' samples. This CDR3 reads CSASLTSGRSNNEQFF. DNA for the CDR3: TGCAGTGCTAGCCTGACTAGCGGGAGGTCAAACAATGAGCAGTTCTTC.